This TCR beta chain is drawn from a study of cytomegalovirus exposure and HLA in healthy donors. Primers for the PCR totalled 60 Vbeta and 13 Jbeta. Profiling relied on immunoSEQ multiplex PCR, and the TCRdb table lists in-frame clones only, not all of them. The sample carries roughly 110,000 clones, approximately 80% recorded once. The CDR3 is 14 residues long. The V and J ends lost 5 bases and 1 base respectively, with 12 bases between them. The germline V gene encodes CDR1 MNHEY and CDR2 SMNVEV (reference sequence). This chain joins TRBV27 and TRBJ2-7; D not resolved. The sequenced material came from PBMCs. The receptor was isolated from a man aged 55 to 70 in good health and CMV-seronegative. The CDR3 region is CASSPRQVSYEQYF. For the CDR3, the DNA is TGTGCCAGCAGTCCCAGGCAGGTTTCCTACGAGCAGTACTTC.